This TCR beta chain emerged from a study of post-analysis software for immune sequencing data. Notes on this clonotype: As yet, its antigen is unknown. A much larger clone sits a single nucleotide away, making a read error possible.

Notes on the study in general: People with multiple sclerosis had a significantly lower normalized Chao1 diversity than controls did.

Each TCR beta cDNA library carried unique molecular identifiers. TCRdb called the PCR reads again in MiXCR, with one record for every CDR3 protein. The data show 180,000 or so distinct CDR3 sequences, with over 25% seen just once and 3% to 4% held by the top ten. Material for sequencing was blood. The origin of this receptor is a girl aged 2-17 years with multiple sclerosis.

CDR3 sequence (DNA): TGCGCCAGCAGCTTGGGGGTGGGGGCCGGGGACGGCTACACCTTC. Translating it yields CASSLGVGAGDGYTF. The chain carries TRBV5-1 and TRBJ1-2; perhaps TRBD1 as D (6 bases). Trimming cost V 0 bases and J 8 bases, with 17 bases left between them. The length of the CDR3 is 15 residues. CDR1 and CDR2 from the germline V gene are SGHRS and YFSETQ.